The rows below give T cell receptor beta chains drawn from one sample of a study of vaccination effects on CD4 cells after COVID-19. This table comes from immunoSEQ multiplex PCR, and its TCRdb copy is limited to in-frame clones, with some not included. The table shows about 80,000 clones, with under 80% occurring only once. Which antigens these TCRs recognize remains unknown. The specimen comprised CD4+ T cells from PBMCs cultured with HCoV-OC43 spike peptides, sampled after COVID-19 vaccination. The source of these receptors is a human donor who received a COVID-19 vaccine. CDR3s include the opening cysteine and the closing phenylalanine or tryptophan. A D gene is named only where the DNA matches it firmly. Rows may omit the clone size; those that give it use once, few, many or a size class.

length | J | V | D | size | DNA | CDR3
16 | TRBJ2-1 | TRBV7-3 | TRBD2 | - | TGTGCCAGCAGCTTAATGGGGGGGGGATCCTACAATGAGCAGTTCTTC | CASSLMGGGSYNEQFF
16 | TRBJ2-1 | TRBV24-1 | - | - | TGTGCCACCAGTGATGAACGCAGGGGCTCCTACAATGAGCAGTTCTTC | CATSDERRGSYNEQFF
13 | TRBJ2-5 | TRBV24-1 | - | - | TGTGCCACCAGTGACAGAATACGGGAGACCCAGTACTTC | CATSDRIRETQYF
15 | TRBJ2-2 | TRBV2 | TRBD2 | - | TGTGCCAGCAGGGAGACGGGGGGGAACACCGGGGAGCTGTTTTTT | CASRETGGNTGELFF
12 | TRBJ1-2 | TRBV29-1 | - | few | TGCAGCGTTGAGCGACAGAGATATGGCTACACCTTC | CSVERQRYGYTF
11 | TRBJ2-3 | TRBV20-1 | - | - | TGCAGTGCTAGCCAATCAGATACGCAGTATTTT | CSASQSDTQYF
11 | TRBJ1-1 | TRBV2 | - | few | TGTGCCAGCAGTCGAGGGGTCTCAGCTTTCTTT | CASSRGVSAFF
15 | TRBJ1-6 | TRBV4-1 | TRBD1 | - | TGCGCCAGCAGCCAAGTTCCAGGGGGCGGATCACCCCTCCACTTT | CASSQVPGGGSPLHF
12 | TRBJ2-3 | TRBV30 | - | - | TGTGCCTGGACTGGGGGCTTGGATACGCAGTATTTT | CAWTGGLDTQYF
13 | TRBJ1-2 | TRBV6-2/TRBV6-3 | - | once | TGTGCCAGCAGTTACAGCGGGTTCTATGGCTACACCTTC | CASSYSGFYGYTF
14 | TRBJ2-3 | TRBV29-1 | - | - | TGCAGCGCCCCGAGACGGGGAAGCACAGATACGCAGTATTTT | CSAPRRGSTDTQYF
14 | TRBJ2-1 | TRBV18 | - | - | TGTGCCAGCTCACCGTGGCCTCTCAACAATGAGCAGTTCTTC | CASSPWPLNNEQFF
15 | TRBJ1-2 | TRBV6-2/TRBV6-3 | - | - | TGTGCCAGCAGTATCCCCGGCGGGGGGTCGAGCGGCTACACCTTC | CASSIPGGGSSGYTF
18 | TRBJ1-1 | TRBV18 | - | - | TGTGCCAGCTCACCAAATCCGCCGGCAGGGGCAAGAGGAACTGAAGCTTTCTTT | CASSPNPPAGARGTEAFF
16 | TRBJ2-1 | TRBV7-2 | - | - | TGTGCCAGCAGCCCACGCATAGCAAACTCCTACAATGAGCAGTTCTTC | CASSPRIANSYNEQFF
14 | TRBJ2-5 | TRBV15 | TRBD2 | - | TGTGCCACCCTAGCGGGGGGCACCCAAGAGACCCAGTACTTC | CATLAGGTQETQYF
20 | TRBJ1-5 | TRBV19 | - | - | TGTGCCAGTAGTATCGAACACTTACATGGGTTTAGCCCTAGCAATCAGCCCCAGCATTTT | CASSIEHLHGFSPSNQPQHF
11 | TRBJ2-4 | TRBV19 | - | - | TGTGCCAGTTCCCGGACTAACATTCAGTACTTC | CASSRTNIQYF
12 | TRBJ1-1 | TRBV11-3 | - | - | TGTGCCAGCAGCTCTCAAGGGACCGAAGCTTTCTTT | CASSSQGTEAFF
16 | TRBJ2-2 | TRBV3-1/TRBV3-2 | TRBD2 | - | TGTGCCAGCAGCCCTGTCATAGCGGGGGGCACCGGGGAGCTGTTTTTT | CASSPVIAGGTGELFF
12 | TRBJ1-2 | TRBV12-3/TRBV12-4 | - | - | TGTGCCAGCACCGCGGGGGGTGATGGCTACACCTTC | CASTAGGDGYTF
16 | TRBJ1-2 | TRBV24-1 | - | - | TGTGCCACCAGTGATTCACAGCCCGGGGATAACTATGGCTACACCTTC | CATSDSQPGDNYGYTF
15 | TRBJ2-3 | TRBV2 | - | - | TGTGCCAGCAGTGTTTCAGAACTCCGCACAGATACGCAGTATTTT | CASSVSELRTDTQYF
15 | TRBJ2-2 | TRBV24-1 | - | once | TGTGCCACCAGTGATGCGTACAGGGTAACCGGGGAGCTGTTTTTT | CATSDAYRVTGELFF